The subject of this entry is one T cell receptor (beta chain). Its specificity is unknown. The sample is drawn from a study of cytomegalovirus exposure and HLA in healthy donors. Study information: Some 91 million unique TCRs from HLA-typed donors were held in an early release of data. Findings and caveats of the study: It was about 150 TCR beta chains that were listed as cytomegalovirus-associated. Among TCR beta chains of equal frequency, HLA-associated ones were more clonally expanded in a later analysis.

A multiplex PCR was run with 60 Vbeta primers and 13 Jbeta primers. Assay: immunoSEQ multiplex PCR; the TCRdb copy retains only in-frame clones and omits some. This sample has 150,000 to 200,000 clones, with less than 85% found just once. Despite likely unrecorded immune exposures, the donors were nominally healthy at the time of sampling. Germline lookup yields CDR1 WSHSY and CDR2 SAAADI. V was pared by 2 bases and J by 3 bases, with 13 bases between. The CDR3 consists of 15 residues. This clonotype was obtained from a man aged 40-49 years in good health and CMV-seronegative. The V and J genes are TRBV10-2 and TRBJ1-2, with unresolved D. Sequenced input: PBMCs. Here the CDR3 DNA reads TGCGCCAGCAGTGAGCCCTTGGACTTTCACTATGGCTACACCTTC. This codes for CASSEPLDFHYGYTF.